The clone carrying this TCR beta chain appeared a few times. Antigen unknown. The sample is drawn from a study of beta chain features in type 1 diabetes. Study outcomes and limitations: Researchers report that Type 1 diabetes patients had moderately but significantly shorter TCRB CDR3s across all four CD4+ subsets.

Sequencing targeted expressed TCRB transcripts, as all isolated RNA had been reverse transcribed. TCRdb's copy holds only in-frame clones and misses some; the assay was immunoSEQ multiplex PCR. The table records about 230,000 clones, around 15% of them present only once. Per the germline V gene, CDR1 is SQVTM and CDR2 is ANQGSEA. Trimming took off 6 bases at V and 4 bases at J, with 16 bases between the two ends. This CDR3 is built from 13 residues. This TCR came from a young man with type 1 diabetes. The genes are TRBV29-1 and TRBJ2-7; possibly TRBD1 or TRBD2 for D (5 bases each). Sample: naive CD4+ T cells from blood. CDR3 protein: CSVDPGDGYEQYF. The CDR3 DNA follows: TGCAGCGTCGACCCCGGGGACGGTTACGAGCAGTACTTC.